The 2 T cell receptor beta chains in this list originate from one sample, sequenced in a study of T cell repertoires in breast cancer. Unpaired genes were suppressed by blocking oligonucleotides during a second nested PCR. TCRdb re-derived calls from the emulsion pairing reads in MiXCR, one entry per CDR3 protein. The sample holds nearly 40,000 distinct CDR3 sequences, 45% seen once. Paired alpha-beta TCRs of CD8+ T cells were analyzed by expanded emulsion RT-PCR. The material sequenced was CD8+ T cells. The origin of the receptors is a pool of human donors with breast cancer or a healthy control (not recorded which).

The V gene is TRBV6-6, the J gene TRBJ2-1; D may be TRBD2 (6 bases). CDR1 and CDR2 (germline): MNHNY, SVGAGI (reference sequence). The CDR3 runs to 15 residues. V was trimmed by 6 bases and J by 6 bases, leaving 18 bases between them. Written as DNA, the CDR3 is TGTGCCAGCAGAACGAGCGGGCCGGGGTCCAATGAGCAGTTCTTC. Protein: CASRTSGPGSNEQFF.

The rearrangement uses TRBV12-3 or TRBV12-4 and TRBJ1-1; D unclear. Trimming left V 8 bases short and J 0 bases short, with 16 bases between. The CDR3 has 15 amino acids. The CDR3 DNA reads TGTGCCAGCCGATGCCCCGCCTGCATGAACACTGAAGCTTTCTTT. This encodes CASRCPACMNTEAFF.